This T cell receptor (beta chain) emerged from a study of blood T cell repertoires in COVID-19. Data came from immunoSEQ multiplex PCR; TCRdb stores just in-frame clones and leaves some out. The profile shows approximately 150,000 clones, around 88% of them singletons. Germline V gene lookup returns CDR1 MNHEY and CDR2 SVGAGI. V was trimmed by 6 bases and J by 0 bases, leaving 12 bases between them. CDR3 length equals 15 residues. Sequenced input: peripheral blood. The rearrangement links TRBV6-5 to TRBJ1-5; D is possibly TRBD1 (6 bases). The sequence derives from a woman aged 60-75 years with acute or convalescent COVID-19. CDR3 sequence: CASRFGTFSNQPQHF. The CDR3 DNA reads TGTGCCAGCAGATTCGGGACATTTAGCAATCAGCCCCAGCATTTT.